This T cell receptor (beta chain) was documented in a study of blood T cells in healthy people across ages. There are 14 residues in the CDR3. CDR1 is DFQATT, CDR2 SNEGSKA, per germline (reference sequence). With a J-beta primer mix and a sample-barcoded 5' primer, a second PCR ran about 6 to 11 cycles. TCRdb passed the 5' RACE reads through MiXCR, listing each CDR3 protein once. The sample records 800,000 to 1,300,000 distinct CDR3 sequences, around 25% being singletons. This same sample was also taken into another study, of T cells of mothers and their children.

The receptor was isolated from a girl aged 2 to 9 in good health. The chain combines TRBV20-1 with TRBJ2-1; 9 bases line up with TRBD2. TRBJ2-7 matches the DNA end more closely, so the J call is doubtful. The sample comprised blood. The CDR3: CSARVAGESYEQYF. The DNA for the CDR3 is TGCAGTGCTAGAGTAGCGGGAGAATCCTACGAGCAGTACTTC.